This T cell receptor beta chain comes out of a study of OX40 agonist ivuxolimab in advanced cancers. Study as a whole: Averaging roughly 60 years in age, with a range of roughly 20 to 90, the cohort was about 83% male.

Sequencing was performed with immunoSEQ multiplex PCR; in TCRdb, only in-frame clones are kept and a portion is missing. The sample has under 90,000 clones; approximately 90% are singletons. The clonotype was recovered from an adult with an advanced solid tumor such as melanoma, head and neck, liver or kidney cancer. Sequenced here: CD4+ or CD8+ T cells sorted from blood, sampled in a trial of the OX40 agonist ivuxolimab.

For the CDR3, the DNA is TGCAGTGCTGGACTTAATGAAAAACTGTTTTTT. Its protein product is CSAGLNEKLFF. The chain carries TRBV20-1 and TRBJ1-4; D call uncertain. Trimming left V 5 bases short and J 4 bases short, with 5 bases between. Germline CDR1 and CDR2: DFQATT and SNEGSKA (reference sequence). CDR3 length equals 11 residues.